These 8 T cell receptor beta chains originate from one sample sequenced in a study of technical replicates of blood from several donors. The assay was immunoSEQ multiplex PCR, and TCRdb's table has in-frame clones only and misses some. The data contain about 13,000 clones, 80% to 90% of them singletons. Sequenced sample: PBMCs. All receptors come from a human donor in good health.

The rearrangement links TRBV6-5 to TRBJ2-2, with 8 bases identical to TRBD2. The V and J ends lost 7 bases and 7 bases, in that order; junction bases with no gene match: 8. The CDR3 is made up of 14 amino acids. Germline CDR1 and CDR2: MNHEY and SVGAGI. The CDR3 nucleotides read TGTGCCAGCACCTTTAGCGGGACGGGCGGGGAGCTGTTTTTT. Encoded protein: CASTFSGTGGELFF.

The V and J genes are TRBV5-1 and TRBJ2-3, with D possibly being TRBD1 (6 bases). Germline V lookup: CDR1 SGHRS, CDR2 YFSETQ. The ends were cut back, 0 bases at V and 1 base at J, with 9 bases in the middle. This CDR3 contains 15 residues. The CDR3 DNA reads TGCGCCAGCAGCTTGGCTGCAGGGGGCACAGATACGCAGTATTTT. Its translation: CASSLAAGGTDTQYF. The variable domain in full, with the rest retrieved from reference TRBV5-1 and TRBJ2-3, is KAGVTQTPRYLIKTRGQQVTLSCSPISGHRSVSWYQQTPGQGLQFLFEYFSETQRNKGNFPGRFSGRQFSNSRSEMNVSTLELGDSALYLCASSLAAGGTDTQYFGPGTRLTVL.

The V call is TRBV5-1, the J call TRBJ2-1, with a tentative D call TRBD2 (6 bases). Trimming pared 1 base from V and 0 bases from J, leaving 17 bases between. This CDR3 has 18 residues. Germline loops: CDR1 SGHRS, CDR2 YFSETQ. The DNA for the CDR3 is TGCGCCAGCAGCTTGTCGGCGGGGTGGGGGAGCTCCTACAATGAGCAGTTCTTC. Translated, it gives CASSLSAGWGSSYNEQFF.

The chain carries TRBV18 and TRBJ2-1; D remains ambiguous. Trimming left V 3 bases short and J 6 bases short, with 24 bases between. Germline V gene data show CDR1 as KGHSH and CDR2 as LQKENI. The CDR3 is 18 amino acids. CDR3 protein: CASSPSPFRVANSNEQFF. CDR3 bases: TGTGCCAGCTCACCTAGCCCATTCCGGGTCGCAAATTCCAATGAGCAGTTCTTC.

The chain links TRBV28 to TRBJ1-5, with TRBD1 matching 8 bases. J gave up 3 bases and V 9 bases, and 7 bases lay outside the gene matches. Germline lookup yields CDR1 MDHEN and CDR2 SYDVKM. The CDR3 is 14 amino acids. CDR3: CASSPGQDNQPQHF. The CDR3 coding sequence is TGTGCCAGTTCACCGGGACAGGACAATCAGCCCCAGCATTTT.

This chain links TRBV5-8 with TRBJ2-3; 7 bases line up with TRBD2. CDR1 is SGHTS and CDR2 is YDEGEE in the germline V gene. With V trimmed by 0 bases and J by 2 bases, 6 bases remained unmatched. The CDR3 is 16 amino acids. The CDR3 here is CASSLGIAGHTDTQYF. The CDR3 region has the DNA TGTGCCAGCAGCTTGGGAATAGCGGGCCACACAGATACGCAGTATTTT.

The CDR3 loop reads CASSLGGQSIGYTF. Here the CDR3 DNA reads TGTGCCAGCAGCTTAGGCGGACAGTCAATCGGCTACACCTTC. This rearrangement joins TRBV7-9 to TRBJ1-2, with D possibly matching TRBD1 (6 bases). The V end was cut by 1 base, the J end by 8 bases, with 14 bases between. In germline, CDR1 is SEHNR, CDR2 FQNEAQ (reference sequence). This CDR3 spans 14 amino acids.

The chain carries TRBV6-6 and TRBJ2-7; the D gene is possibly TRBD2 (5 bases). The V and J ends lost 6 bases and 9 bases respectively, with 27 bases between them. Germline V lookup: CDR1 MNHNY, CDR2 SVGAGI (reference sequence). The CDR3 has 16 residues. CDR3 amino acids: CASRPSLLSGKVWQYF. The DNA of the CDR3 is TGTGCCAGCAGGCCTAGCCTTCTTTCCGGGAAGGTGTGGCAGTACTTC.